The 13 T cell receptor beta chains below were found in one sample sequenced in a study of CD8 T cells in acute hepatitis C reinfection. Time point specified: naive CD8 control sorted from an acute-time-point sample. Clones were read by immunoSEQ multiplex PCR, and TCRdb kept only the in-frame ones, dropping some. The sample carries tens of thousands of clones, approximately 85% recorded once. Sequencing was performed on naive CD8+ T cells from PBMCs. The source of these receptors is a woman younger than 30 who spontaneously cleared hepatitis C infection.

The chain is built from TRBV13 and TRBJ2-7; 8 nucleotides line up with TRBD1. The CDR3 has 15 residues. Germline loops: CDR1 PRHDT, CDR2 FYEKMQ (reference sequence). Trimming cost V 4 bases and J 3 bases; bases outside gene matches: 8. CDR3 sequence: CASSSGQGSGYEQYF. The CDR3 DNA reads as TGTGCCAGCAGCTCCGGACAGGGATCTGGCTACGAGCAGTACTTC.

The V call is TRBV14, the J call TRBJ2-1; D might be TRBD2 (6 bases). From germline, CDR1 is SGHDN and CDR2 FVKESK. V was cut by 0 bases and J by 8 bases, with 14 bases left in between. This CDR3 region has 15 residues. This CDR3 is CASSQEGRGKDEQFF. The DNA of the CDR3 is TGTGCCAGCAGCCAAGAGGGTCGCGGGAAAGATGAGCAGTTCTTC.

This CDR3 reads CAWSRTGQPGLAGVNEQFF. CDR3 DNA: TGTGCCTGGAGTCGCACGGGACAGCCGGGACTAGCGGGAGTCAATGAGCAGTTCTTC. The gene calls are TRBV30 and TRBJ2-1; 14 bases are a match to TRBD2. This CDR3 has 19 residues. Germline loops: CDR1 GTSNPN, CDR2 SVGIG (reference sequence). J lost 6 bases, V lost 2 bases, and 15 bases had no gene match.

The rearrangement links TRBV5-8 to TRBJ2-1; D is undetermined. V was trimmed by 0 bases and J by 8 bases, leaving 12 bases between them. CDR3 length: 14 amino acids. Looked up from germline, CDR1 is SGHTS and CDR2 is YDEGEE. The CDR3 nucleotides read TGTGCCAGCAGCTTGGCAGTAGGTGGCGATGAGCAGTTCTTC. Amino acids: CASSLAVGGDEQFF. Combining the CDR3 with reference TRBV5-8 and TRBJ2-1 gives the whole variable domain EAGVTQSPTHLIKTRGQQATLRCSPISGHTSVYWYQQALGLGLQFLLWYDEGEERNRGNFPPRFSGRQFPNYSSELNVNALELEDSALYLCASSLAVGGDEQFFGPGTRLTVL.

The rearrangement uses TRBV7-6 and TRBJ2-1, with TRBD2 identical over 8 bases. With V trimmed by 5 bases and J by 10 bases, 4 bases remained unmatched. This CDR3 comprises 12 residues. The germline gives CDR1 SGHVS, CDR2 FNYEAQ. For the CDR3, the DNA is TGTGCCAGCAGCCTTTTAGCGGGAGAGCAGTTCTTC. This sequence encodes CASSLLAGEQFF. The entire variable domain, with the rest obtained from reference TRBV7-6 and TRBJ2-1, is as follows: GAGVSQSPRYKVTKRGQDVALRCDPISGHVSLYWYRQALGQGPEFLTYFNYEAQQDKSGLPNDRFSAERPEGSISTLTIQRTEQRDSAMYRCASSLLAGEQFFGPGTRLTVL.

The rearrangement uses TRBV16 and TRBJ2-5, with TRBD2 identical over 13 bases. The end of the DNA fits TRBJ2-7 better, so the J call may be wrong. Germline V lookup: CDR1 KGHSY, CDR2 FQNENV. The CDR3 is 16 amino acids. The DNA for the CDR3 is TGTGCCAGCAGTCCAGGCTGGACTAGCGGGAGTCACGAGCAGTACTTC. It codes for CASSPGWTSGSHEQYF.

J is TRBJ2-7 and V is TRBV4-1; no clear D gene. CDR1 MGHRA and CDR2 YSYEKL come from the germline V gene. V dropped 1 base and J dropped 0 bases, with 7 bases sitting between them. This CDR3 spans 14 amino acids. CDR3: CASSQGTPSYEQYF. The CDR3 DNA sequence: TGCGCCAGCAGCCAAGGGACGCCCTCCTACGAGCAGTACTTC.

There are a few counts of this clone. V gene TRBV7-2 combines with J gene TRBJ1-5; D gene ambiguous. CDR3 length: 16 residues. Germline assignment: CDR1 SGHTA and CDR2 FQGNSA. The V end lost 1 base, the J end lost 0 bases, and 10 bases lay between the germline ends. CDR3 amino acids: CASSLVQADSNQPQHF. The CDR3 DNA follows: TGTGCCAGCAGCTTAGTCCAGGCTGATAGCAATCAGCCCCAGCATTTT.

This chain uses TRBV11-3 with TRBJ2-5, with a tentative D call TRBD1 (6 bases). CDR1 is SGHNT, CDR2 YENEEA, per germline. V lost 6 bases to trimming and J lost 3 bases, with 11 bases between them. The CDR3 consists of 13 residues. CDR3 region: CASRHRDEETQYF. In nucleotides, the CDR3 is TGTGCCAGCAGACACAGGGACGAAGAGACCCAGTACTTC.

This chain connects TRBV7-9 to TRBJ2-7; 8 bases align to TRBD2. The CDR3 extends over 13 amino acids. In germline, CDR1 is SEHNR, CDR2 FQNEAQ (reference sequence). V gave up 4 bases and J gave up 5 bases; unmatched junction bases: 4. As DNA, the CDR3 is TGTGCCAGCAGCTCGGGACTAGAGGACGAGCAGTACTTC. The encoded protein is CASSSGLEDEQYF.

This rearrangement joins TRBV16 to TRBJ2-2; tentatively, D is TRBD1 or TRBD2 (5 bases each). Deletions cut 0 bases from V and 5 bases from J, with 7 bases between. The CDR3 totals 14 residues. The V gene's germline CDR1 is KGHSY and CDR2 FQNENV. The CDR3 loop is CASSQSGDTGELFF. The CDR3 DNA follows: TGTGCCAGCAGCCAATCGGGGGATACCGGGGAGCTGTTTTTT.

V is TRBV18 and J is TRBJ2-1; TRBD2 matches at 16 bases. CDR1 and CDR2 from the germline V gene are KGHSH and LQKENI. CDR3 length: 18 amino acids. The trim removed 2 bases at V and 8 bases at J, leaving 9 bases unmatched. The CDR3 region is CASSPVGLAGGPSDEQFF. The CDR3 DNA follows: TGTGCCAGCTCACCAGTGGGACTAGCGGGAGGGCCTAGCGATGAGCAGTTCTTC.

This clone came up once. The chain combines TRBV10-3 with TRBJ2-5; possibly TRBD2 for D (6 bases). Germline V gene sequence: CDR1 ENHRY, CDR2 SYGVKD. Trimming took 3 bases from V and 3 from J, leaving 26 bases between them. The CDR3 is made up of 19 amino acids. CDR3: CAISDVGTRPSVVEETQYF. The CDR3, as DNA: TGTGCCATCAGTGATGTCGGGACGCGGCCTAGCGTTGTCGAAGAGACCCAGTACTTC.